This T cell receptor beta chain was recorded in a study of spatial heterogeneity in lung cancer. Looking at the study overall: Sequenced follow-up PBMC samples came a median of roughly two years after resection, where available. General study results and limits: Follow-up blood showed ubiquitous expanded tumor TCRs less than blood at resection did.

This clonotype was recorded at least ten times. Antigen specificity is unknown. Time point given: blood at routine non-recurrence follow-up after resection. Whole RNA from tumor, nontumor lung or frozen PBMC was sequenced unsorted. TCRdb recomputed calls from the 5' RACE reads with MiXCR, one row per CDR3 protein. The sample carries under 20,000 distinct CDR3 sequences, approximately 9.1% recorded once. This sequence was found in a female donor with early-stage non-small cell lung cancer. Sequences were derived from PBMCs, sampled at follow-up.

CDR3 amino acids: CASSRGDTGELFF. DNA for the CDR3: TGTGCCAGCAGCAGAGGGGACACCGGGGAGCTGTTTTTT. The V call is TRBV6-4, the J call TRBJ2-2; D tentatively reads TRBD1 or TRBD2 (5 bases each). The CDR3 is 13 amino acids. The germline gives CDR1 MRHNA, CDR2 SNTAGT. Trimming shortened V by 6 bases and J by 3 bases, and 8 bases separated the two germline ends.